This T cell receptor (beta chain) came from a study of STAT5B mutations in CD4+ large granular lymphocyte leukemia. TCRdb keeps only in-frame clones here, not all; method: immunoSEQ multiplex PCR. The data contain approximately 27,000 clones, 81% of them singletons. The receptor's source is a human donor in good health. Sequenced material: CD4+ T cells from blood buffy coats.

CDR3 sequence: CASSLSLRGLGANVLTF. The CDR3 nucleotides are TGTGCCAGCTCGCTGAGCCTCAGGGGGCTTGGGGCCAACGTCCTGACTTTC. The chain joins TRBV18 to TRBJ2-6; 8 bases are shared with TRBD1. With V trimmed by 6 bases and J by 3 bases, 10 bases remained unmatched. The CDR3 covers 17 residues. CDR1 and CDR2 from the germline V gene are KGHSH and LQKENI.